Below are 10 T cell receptor beta chains sequenced from a single sample in a study of spatial heterogeneity in lung cancer. Documented time point: sample taken at primary tumor resection. Unsorted tumor, nontumor lung tissue or cryopreserved PBMC supplied the whole RNA. Each CDR3 protein is one row after TCRdb ran MiXCR on the 5' RACE reads. The sample comprises 55,000 to 75,000 distinct CDR3 sequences, 7.5% to 8.5% of which are singletons, and approximately 15% rests with the top ten. The source material was PBMCs, sampled at surgery. These receptor sequences come from a female donor with early-stage non-small cell lung cancer.

This clonotype showed up many times. The V call is TRBV5-1, the J call TRBJ2-5; 9 bases are shared with TRBD2. Germline V lookup: CDR1 SGHRS, CDR2 YFSETQ. The CDR3 covers 15 residues. V lost 3 bases and J lost 5; bases outside the gene matches: 8. This CDR3 reads CASSSLAGEVETQYF. The CDR3, as DNA: TGCGCCAGCAGCTCATTAGCGGGGGAGGTGGAGACCCAGTACTTC.

This clonotype was seen at least ten times. The CDR3 coding sequence is TGCGCCAGCAGCTTGGACGGACAGGGGAATCAGCCCCAGCATTTT. It codes for CASSLDGQGNQPQHF. The J gene is TRBJ1-5, the V gene TRBV5-1, with TRBD1 matching 9 bases. V was clipped by 0 bases and J by 4 bases; unmatched bases: 2. The CDR3 runs 15 residues. CDR1 and CDR2 (germline): SGHRS, YFSETQ.

The rearrangement links TRBV2 to TRBJ2-3; 10 bases agree with TRBD2. With V trimmed by 10 bases and J by 6 bases, 10 bases remained unmatched. The CDR3 runs to 14 residues. CDR1 and CDR2 from the germline V gene are SNHLY and FYNNEI. The CDR3 is CATQSGRAGDTQYF. The CDR3 DNA reads as TGTGCCACCCAAAGCGGGAGGGCCGGGGATACGCAGTATTTT.

This clonotype turned up a few times. The rearrangement links TRBV20-1 to TRBJ2-7; perhaps D is TRBD1 or TRBD2 (5 bases each). Trimming left V 7 bases short and J 0 bases short, with 19 bases between. The germline gives CDR1 DFQATT, CDR2 SNEGSKA (reference sequence). The CDR3 has 15 residues. The CDR3 nucleotides read TGCAGTGTCACAACGGGGCGGGTTTCCTCCTACGAGCAGTACTTC. This gives the protein CSVTTGRVSSYEQYF.

There are many counts of this clonotype. The chain links TRBV6-5 to TRBJ1-2, with 7 bases matching TRBD1. There are 15 residues in the CDR3. From germline, CDR1 is MNHEY and CDR2 SVGAGI. V lost 6 bases, J lost 2 bases, and 9 bases stayed unmatched. CDR3 DNA sequence: TGTGCCAGCAGGCCCCAGGGGGAATACAACTATGGCTACACCTTC. Translating gives CASRPQGEYNYGYTF.

This clonotype was counted a few times. This sequence joins TRBV6-6 and TRBJ1-5, with TRBD1 identical over 9 bases. Germline lookup yields CDR1 MNHNY and CDR2 SVGAGI (reference sequence). The length of the CDR3 is 15 residues. V gave up 1 base and J gave up 8 bases; unmatched junction bases: 6. CDR3 DNA sequence: TGTGCCAGCAGTTACTTTACAGGGGGCTCGGAGCCCCAGCATTTT. It encodes CASSYFTGGSEPQHF.

This clonotype was seen a handful of times. J is TRBJ1-1 and V is TRBV18; no reliable D call. The CDR3 extends over 13 amino acids. With 3 bases removed from V and 0 bases from J, the gap between germline ends came to 5 bases. The germline CDR1 and CDR2 sequences are KGHSH and LQKENI. CDR3 sequence (DNA): TGTGCCAGCTCACCCTCGATGAACACTGAAGCTTTCTTT. Amino acid sequence: CASSPSMNTEAFF.

This clonotype was seen only a few times. This sequence joins TRBV6-2 or TRBV6-3 and TRBJ2-1; 8 bases are shared with TRBD2. The germline V gene encodes CDR1 MNHEY and CDR2 SVGEGT. Losses at the gene ends were 7 bases for V and 5 bases for J; bases not matched to a gene: 10. This CDR3 has 15 residues. CDR3 in DNA: TGTGCCAGCACTTCGGGAGGGCGTATAAACAATGAGCAGTTCTTC. It is translated as CASTSGGRINNEQFF.

This sequence joins TRBV27 and TRBJ1-2, with a weak D call TRBD1 (5 bases). Trimming left V 2 bases short and J 3 bases short, with 13 bases between. The germline V gene has CDR1 MNHEY and CDR2 SMNVEV (reference sequence). This CDR3 has 15 amino acids. The CDR3 nucleotides read TGTGCCAGCAGTTTAACGCAGGGCCGGCACTATGGCTACACCTTC. This gives the protein CASSLTQGRHYGYTF.

This clonotype was picked up a small number of times. V and J are TRBV6-2 or TRBV6-3 and TRBJ1-5, with D perhaps matching TRBD1 (5 bases). CDR1 is MNHEY, CDR2 SVGEGT, per germline. Trimming shortened V by 10 bases and J by 4 bases, and 14 bases separated the two germline ends. CDR3 length: 13 amino acids. The CDR3: CATQGIMNQPQHF. CDR3 nucleotides: TGTGCCACTCAGGGAATTATGAATCAGCCCCAGCATTTT.